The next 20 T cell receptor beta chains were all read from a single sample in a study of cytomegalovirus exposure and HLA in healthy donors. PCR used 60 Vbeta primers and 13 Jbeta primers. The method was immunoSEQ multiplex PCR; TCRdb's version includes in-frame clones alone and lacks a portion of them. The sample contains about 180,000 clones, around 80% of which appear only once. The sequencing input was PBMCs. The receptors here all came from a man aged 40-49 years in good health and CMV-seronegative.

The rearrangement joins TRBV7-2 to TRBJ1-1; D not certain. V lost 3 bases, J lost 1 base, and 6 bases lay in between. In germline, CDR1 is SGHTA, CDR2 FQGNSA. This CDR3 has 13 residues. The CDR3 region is CASSFAGNTEAFF. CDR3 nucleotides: TGTGCCAGCAGCTTTGCAGGGAACACTGAAGCTTTCTTT. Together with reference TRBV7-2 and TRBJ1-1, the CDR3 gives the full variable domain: GAGVSQSPSNKVTEKGKDVELRCDPISGHTALYWYRQSLGQGLEFLIYFQGNSAPDKSGLPSDRFSAERTGGSVSTLTIQRTQQEDSAVYLCASSFAGNTEAFFGQGTRLTVV.

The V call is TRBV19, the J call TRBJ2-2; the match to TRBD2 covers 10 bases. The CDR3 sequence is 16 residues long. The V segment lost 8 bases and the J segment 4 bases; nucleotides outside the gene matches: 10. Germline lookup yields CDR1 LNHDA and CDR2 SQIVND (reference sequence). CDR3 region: CASGLAGARSTGELFF. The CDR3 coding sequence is TGTGCCAGTGGCCTAGCGGGAGCCAGGAGCACCGGGGAGCTGTTTTTT.

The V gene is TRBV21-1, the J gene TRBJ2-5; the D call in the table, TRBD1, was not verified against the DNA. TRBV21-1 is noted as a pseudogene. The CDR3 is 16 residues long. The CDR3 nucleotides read TGTGCCAGCAGCGAAAGGGGACAGCCTGATCAAGAGACCCAGTACTTC. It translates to CASSERGQPDQETQYF.

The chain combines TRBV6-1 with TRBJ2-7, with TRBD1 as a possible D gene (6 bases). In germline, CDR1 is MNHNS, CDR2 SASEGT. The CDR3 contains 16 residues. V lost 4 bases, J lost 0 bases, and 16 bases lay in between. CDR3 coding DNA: TGTGCCAGCAGTGTCGAAGACAGGCCCAGCTCCTACGAGCAGTACTTC. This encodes CASSVEDRPSSYEQYF.

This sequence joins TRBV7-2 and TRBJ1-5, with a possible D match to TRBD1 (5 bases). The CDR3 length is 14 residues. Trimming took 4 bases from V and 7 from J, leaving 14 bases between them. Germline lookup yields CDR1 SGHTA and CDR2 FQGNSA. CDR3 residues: CASSSDSGGQPQHF. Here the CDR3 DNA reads TGTGCCAGCAGCTCAGACAGTGGAGGGCAGCCCCAGCATTTT.

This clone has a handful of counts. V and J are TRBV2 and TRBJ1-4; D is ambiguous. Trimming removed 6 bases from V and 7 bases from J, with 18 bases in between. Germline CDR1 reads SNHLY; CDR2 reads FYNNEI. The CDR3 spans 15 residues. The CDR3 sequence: CASSLTGVWGEKLFF. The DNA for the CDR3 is TGTGCCAGCAGCTTAACCGGGGTTTGGGGTGAAAAACTGTTTTTT. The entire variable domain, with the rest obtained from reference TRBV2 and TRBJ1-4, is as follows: EPEVTQTPSHQVTQMGQEVILRCVPISNHLYFYWYRQILGQKVEFLVSFYNNEISEKSEIFDDQFSVERPDGSNFTLKIRSTKLEDSAMYFCASSLTGVWGEKLFFGSGTQLSVL.

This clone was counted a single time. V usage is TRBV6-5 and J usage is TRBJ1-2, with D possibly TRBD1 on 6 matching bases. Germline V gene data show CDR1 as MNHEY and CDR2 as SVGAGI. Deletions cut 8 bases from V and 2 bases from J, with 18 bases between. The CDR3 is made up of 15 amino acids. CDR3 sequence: CASGRQGLPNYGYTF. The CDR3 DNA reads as TGTGCCAGCGGTAGGCAGGGGTTGCCGAACTATGGCTACACCTTC.

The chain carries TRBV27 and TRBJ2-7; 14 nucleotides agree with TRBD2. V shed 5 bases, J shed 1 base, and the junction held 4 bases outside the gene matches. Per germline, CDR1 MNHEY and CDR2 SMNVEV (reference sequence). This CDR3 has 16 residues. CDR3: CASSMTSGGASYEQYF. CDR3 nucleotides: TGTGCCAGCAGTATGACTAGCGGGGGGGCATCCTACGAGCAGTACTTC.

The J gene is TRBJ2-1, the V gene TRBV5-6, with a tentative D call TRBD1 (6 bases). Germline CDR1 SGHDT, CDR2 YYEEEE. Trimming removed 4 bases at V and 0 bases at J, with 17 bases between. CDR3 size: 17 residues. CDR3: CASSLGHRESSYNEQFF. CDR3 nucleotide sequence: TGTGCCAGCAGCCTGGGACACCGCGAGAGCTCCTACAATGAGCAGTTCTTC.

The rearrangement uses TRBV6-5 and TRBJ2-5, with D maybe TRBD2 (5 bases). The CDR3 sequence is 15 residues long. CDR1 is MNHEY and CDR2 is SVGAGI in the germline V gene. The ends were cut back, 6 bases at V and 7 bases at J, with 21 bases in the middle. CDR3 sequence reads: CASRLGGEPGWTQYF. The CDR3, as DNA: TGTGCCAGCAGGCTCGGTGGGGAGCCTGGATGGACCCAGTACTTC.

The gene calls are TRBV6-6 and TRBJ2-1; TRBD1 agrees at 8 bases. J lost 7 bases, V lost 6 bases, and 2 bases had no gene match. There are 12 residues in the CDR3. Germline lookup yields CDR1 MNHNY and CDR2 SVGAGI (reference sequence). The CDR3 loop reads CASSRQGNEQFF. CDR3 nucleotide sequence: TGTGCCAGCAGCCGACAGGGGAATGAGCAGTTCTTC.

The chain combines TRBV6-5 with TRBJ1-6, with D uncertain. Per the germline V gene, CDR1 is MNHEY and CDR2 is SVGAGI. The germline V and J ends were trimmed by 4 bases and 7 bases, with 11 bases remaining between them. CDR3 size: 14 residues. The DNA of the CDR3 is TGTGCCAGCAGTTCTCCGGGAGTAAATTCACCCCTCCACTTT. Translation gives CASSSPGVNSPLHF.

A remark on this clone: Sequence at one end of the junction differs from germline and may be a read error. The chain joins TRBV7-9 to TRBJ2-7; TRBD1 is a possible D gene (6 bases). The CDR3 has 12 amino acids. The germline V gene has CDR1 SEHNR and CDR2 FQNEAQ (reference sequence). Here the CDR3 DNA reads TGTTCCAGCAGCCTACAGGGATACGAGCAGTACTTC. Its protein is CSSSLQGYEQYF.

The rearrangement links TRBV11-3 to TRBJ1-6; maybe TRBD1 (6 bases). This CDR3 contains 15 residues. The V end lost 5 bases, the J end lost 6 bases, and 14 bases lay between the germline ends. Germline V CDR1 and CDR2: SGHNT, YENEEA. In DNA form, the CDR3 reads TGTGCCAGCAGCCGATACAGGGTACCTAATTCACCCCTCCACTTT. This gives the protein CASSRYRVPNSPLHF.

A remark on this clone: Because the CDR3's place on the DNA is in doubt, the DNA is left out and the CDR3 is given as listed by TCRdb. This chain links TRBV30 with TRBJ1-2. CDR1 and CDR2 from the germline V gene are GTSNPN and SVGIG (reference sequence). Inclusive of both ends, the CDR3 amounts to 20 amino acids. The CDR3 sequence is CAWSMGGGRTSYGYTFALTF.

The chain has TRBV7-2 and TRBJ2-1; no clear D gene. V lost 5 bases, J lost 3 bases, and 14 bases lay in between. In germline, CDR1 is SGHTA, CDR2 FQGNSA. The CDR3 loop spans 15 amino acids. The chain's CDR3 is CASSPPTAIYNEQFF. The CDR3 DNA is TGTGCCAGCAGCCCCCCGACTGCAATCTACAATGAGCAGTTCTTC. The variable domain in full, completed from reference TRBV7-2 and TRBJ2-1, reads GAGVSQSPSNKVTEKGKDVELRCDPISGHTALYWYRQSLGQGLEFLIYFQGNSAPDKSGLPSDRFSAERTGGSVSTLTIQRTQQEDSAVYLCASSPPTAIYNEQFFGPGTRLTVL.

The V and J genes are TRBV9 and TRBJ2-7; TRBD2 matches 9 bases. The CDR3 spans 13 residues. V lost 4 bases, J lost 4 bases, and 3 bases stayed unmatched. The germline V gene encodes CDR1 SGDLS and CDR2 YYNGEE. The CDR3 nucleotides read TGTGCCAGCAGCCCCGCGGGGGGGTACGAGCAGTACTTC. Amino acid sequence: CASSPAGGYEQYF. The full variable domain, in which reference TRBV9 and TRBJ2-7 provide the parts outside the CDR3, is DSGVTQTPKHLITATGQRVTLRCSPRSGDLSVYWYQQSLDQGLQFLIQYYNGEERAKGNILERFSAQQFPDLHSELNLSSLELGDSALYFCASSPAGGYEQYFGPGTRLTVT.

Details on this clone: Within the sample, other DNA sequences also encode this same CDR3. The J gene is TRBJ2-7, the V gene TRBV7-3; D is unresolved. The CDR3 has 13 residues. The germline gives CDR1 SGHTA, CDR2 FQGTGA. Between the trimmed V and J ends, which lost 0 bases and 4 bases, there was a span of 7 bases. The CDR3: CASSLTSGYEQYF. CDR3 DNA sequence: TGTGCCAGCAGCTTAACCTCGGGTTACGAGCAGTACTTC.

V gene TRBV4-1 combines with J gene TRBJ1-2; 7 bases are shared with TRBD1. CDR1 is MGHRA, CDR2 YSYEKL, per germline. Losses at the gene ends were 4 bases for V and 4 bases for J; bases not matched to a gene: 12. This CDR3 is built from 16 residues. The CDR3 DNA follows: TGCGCCAGCAGCCTCTCAGCCGACAGGGCTGGCTATGGCTACACCTTC. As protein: CASSLSADRAGYGYTF.

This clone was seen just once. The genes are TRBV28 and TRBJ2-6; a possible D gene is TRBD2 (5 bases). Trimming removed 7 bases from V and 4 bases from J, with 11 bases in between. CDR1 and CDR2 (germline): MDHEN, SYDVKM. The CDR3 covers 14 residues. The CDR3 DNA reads TGTGCCAGCAACTTGGGAGCCGGGGCCAACGTCCTGACTTTC. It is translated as CASNLGAGANVLTF. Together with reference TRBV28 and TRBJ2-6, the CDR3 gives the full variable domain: DVKVTQSSRYLVKRTGEKVFLECVQDMDHENMFWYRQDPGLGLRLIYFSYDVKMKEKGDIPEGYSVSREKKERFSLILESASTNQTSMYLCASNLGAGANVLTFGAGSRLTVL.